This T cell receptor (beta chain) was captured in a study of molecular identifiers for immune sequencing clone quantification. Study observations and caveats: The sizes of highly expanded clones could be underestimated when identical TCR molecules share a barcode.

About this clonotype: Its antigen is undetermined. One junction end does not reproduce the germline sequence, and a read error may be involved.

One entry per CDR3 protein results from TCRdb running MiXCR on the PCR reads. The sample carries approximately 670,000 distinct CDR3 sequences, about 20% recorded once. Germline V gene data show CDR1 as KGHSH and CDR2 as LQKENI. The CDR3 is 15 residues long. The sequence was obtained from a human donor in good health. Some libraries in this study had Jurkat cell RNA spiked in. This chain connects TRBV18 to TRBJ2-7; 9 bases agree with TRBD1. The sample consisted of naive CD8+ T cells from blood, with Jurkat cell RNA spiked in. The subset denotes: FACS-sorted CD8+CD4-CCR7+CD45RA+ naive T cells. The CDR3 DNA sequence: TGTGCCAGCCCACCAACAGGACAGGGGTTCTACGAGCAGTACTTC. This gives the protein CASPPTGQGFYEQYF.